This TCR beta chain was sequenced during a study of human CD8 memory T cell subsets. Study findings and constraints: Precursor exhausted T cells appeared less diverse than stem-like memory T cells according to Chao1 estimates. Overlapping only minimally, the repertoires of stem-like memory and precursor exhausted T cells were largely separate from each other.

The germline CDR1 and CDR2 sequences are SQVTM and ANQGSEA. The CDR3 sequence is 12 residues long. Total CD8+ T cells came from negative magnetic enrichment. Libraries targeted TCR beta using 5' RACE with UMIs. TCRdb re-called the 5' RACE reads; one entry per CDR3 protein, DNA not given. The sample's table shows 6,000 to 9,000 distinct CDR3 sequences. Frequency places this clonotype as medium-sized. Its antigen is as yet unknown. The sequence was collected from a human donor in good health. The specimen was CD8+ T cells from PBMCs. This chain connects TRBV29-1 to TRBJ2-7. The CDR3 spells CSVETVSYEQYF.